The sequence of this TCR beta chain was determined in a study of beta chain features in type 1 diabetes. The authors reverse transcribed all of the isolated RNA, so sequencing captured expressed TCRB transcripts. Generated by immunoSEQ multiplex PCR, the TCRdb table keeps only in-frame clones and is missing some. The sample includes roughly 230,000 clones, around 9.6% of them seen just once. General observations from the study: Sequencing the cDNA could make cells with high TCR expression show up more than they should.

CD4+ cells of the naive, central memory, regulatory and stem cell-like memory types were sorted via CD45RO/CCR7/CD25/CD127/CD95/CD27. V lost 3 bases and J 2 bases, leaving 8 bases between the germline ends. The V gene's germline CDR1 is PRHDT and CDR2 FYEKMQ (reference sequence). The CDR3 is 13 amino acids. Note on this clone: Its specificity is unknown.

The sequenced material came from naive CD4+ T cells from blood. This clonotype was obtained from a woman aged 18-30 years in good health. The V and J genes are TRBV13 and TRBJ2-7; weak D call: TRBD1 (6 bases). CDR3 in DNA: TGTGCCAGCAGCTTGGACAGTACCTACGAGCAGTACTTC. It translates to CASSLDSTYEQYF.